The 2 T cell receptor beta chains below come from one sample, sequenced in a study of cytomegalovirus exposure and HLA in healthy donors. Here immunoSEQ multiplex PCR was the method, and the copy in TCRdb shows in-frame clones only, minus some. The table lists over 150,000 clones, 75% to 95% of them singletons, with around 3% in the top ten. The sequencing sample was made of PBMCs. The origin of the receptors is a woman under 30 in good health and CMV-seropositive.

The CDR3 nucleotides are TGTGCCAGCAGCCGTTTAGGGGGACACCGGAACACCGGGGAGCTGTTTTTT. Translation: CASSRLGGHRNTGELFF. V usage is TRBV7-9 and J usage is TRBJ2-2; D is perhaps TRBD1 (6 bases). This CDR3 spans 17 amino acids. Trimming cost V 5 bases and J 1 base, with 17 bases left between them. Germline loops: CDR1 SEHNR, CDR2 FQNEAQ (reference sequence).

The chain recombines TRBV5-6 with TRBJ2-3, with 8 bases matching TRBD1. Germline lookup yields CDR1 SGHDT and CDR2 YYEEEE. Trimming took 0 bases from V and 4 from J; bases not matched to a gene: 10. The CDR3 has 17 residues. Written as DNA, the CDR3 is TGTGCCAGCAGCTTGGTCGGACAGGGCTCGGGGGCAGATACGCAGTATTTT. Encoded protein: CASSLVGQGSGADTQYF.